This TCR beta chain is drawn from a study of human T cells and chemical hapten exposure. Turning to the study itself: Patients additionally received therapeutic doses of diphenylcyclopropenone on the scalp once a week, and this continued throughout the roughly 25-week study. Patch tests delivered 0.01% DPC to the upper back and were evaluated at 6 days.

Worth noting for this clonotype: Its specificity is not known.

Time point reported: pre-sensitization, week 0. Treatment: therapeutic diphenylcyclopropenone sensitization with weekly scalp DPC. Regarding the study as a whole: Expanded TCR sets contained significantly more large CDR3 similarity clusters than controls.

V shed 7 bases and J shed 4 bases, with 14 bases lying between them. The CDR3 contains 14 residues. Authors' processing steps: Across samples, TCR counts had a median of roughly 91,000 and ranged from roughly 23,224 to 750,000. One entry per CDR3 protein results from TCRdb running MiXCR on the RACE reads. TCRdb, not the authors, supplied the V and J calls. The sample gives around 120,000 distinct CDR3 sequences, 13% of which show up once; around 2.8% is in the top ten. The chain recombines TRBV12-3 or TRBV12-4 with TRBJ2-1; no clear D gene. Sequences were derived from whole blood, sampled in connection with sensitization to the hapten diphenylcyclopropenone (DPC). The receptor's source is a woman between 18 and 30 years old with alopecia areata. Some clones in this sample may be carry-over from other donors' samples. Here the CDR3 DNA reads TGTGCCAGCACCCCATCCCCACTGTACAATGAGCAGTTCTTC. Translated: CASTPSPLYNEQFF.